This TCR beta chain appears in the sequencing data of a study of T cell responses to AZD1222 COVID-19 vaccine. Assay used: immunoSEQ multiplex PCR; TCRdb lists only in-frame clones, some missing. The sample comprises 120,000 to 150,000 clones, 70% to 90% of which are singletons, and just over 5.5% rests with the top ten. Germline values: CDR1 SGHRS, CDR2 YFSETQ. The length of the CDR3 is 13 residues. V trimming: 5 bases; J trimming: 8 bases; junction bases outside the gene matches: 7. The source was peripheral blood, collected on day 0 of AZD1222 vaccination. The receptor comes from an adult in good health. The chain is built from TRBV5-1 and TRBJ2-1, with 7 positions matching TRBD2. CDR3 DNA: TGCGCCAGCAGGGGCGGGAGTGAGGATGAGCAGTTCTTC. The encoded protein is CASRGGSEDEQFF.